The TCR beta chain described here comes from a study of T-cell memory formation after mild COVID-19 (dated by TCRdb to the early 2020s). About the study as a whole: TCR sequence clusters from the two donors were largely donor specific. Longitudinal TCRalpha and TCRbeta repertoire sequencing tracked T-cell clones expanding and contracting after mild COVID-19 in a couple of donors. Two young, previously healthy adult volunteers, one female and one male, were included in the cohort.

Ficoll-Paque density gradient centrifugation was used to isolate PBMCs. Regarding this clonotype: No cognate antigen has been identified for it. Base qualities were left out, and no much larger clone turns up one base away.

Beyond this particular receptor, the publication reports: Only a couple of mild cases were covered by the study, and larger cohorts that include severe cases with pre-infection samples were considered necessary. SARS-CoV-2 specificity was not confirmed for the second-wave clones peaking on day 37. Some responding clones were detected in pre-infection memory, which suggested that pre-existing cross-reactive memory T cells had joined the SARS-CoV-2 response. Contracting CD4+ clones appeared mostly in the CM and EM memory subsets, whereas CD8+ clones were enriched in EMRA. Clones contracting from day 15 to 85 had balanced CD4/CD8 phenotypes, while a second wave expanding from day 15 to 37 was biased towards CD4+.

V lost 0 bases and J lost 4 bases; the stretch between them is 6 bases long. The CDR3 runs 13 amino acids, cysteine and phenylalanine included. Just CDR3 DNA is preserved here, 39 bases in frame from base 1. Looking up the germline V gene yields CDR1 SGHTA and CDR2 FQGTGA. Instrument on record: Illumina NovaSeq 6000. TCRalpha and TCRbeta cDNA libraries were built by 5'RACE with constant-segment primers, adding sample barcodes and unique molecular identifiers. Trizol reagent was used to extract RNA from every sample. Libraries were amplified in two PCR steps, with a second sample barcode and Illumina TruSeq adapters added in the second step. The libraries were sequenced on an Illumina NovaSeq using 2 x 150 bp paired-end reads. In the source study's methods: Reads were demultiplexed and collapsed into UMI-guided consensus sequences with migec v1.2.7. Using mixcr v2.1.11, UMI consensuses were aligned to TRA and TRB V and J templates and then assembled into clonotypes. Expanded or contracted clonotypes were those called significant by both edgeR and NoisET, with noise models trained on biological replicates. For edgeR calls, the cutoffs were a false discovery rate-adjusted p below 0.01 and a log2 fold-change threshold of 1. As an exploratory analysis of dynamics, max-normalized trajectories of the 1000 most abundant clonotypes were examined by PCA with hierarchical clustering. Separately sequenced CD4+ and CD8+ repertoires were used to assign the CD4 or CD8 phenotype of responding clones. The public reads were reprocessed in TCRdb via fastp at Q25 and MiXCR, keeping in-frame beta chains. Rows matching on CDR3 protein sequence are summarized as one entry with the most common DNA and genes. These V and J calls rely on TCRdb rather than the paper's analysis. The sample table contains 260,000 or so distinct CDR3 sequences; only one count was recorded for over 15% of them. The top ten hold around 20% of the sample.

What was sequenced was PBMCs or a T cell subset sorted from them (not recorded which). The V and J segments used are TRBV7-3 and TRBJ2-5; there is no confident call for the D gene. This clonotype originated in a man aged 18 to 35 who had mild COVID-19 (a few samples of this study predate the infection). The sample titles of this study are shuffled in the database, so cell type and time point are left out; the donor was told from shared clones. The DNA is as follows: TGTGCCAGCAGCTTAACGCAGCTAGAGACCCAGTACTTC. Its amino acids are CASSLTQLETQYF.